The 14 T cell receptor beta chains presented below share a single source sample, sequenced in a study of cytomegalovirus exposure and HLA in healthy donors. The PCR had 60 Vbeta and 13 Jbeta primers. Sequencing used immunoSEQ multiplex PCR; TCRdb keeps in-frame clones, though not all of them. Here the sample spans 95,000 to 150,000 clones, around 86% being singletons. The sequencing input was PBMCs. The receptors shown here come from a man between 25 and 39 years old in good health and CMV-seronegative.

The rearrangement joins TRBV11-3 to TRBJ2-1; TRBD1 agrees at 8 bases. The CDR3 extends over 16 amino acids. V shed 5 bases, J shed 1 base, and the junction held 7 bases outside the gene matches. Germline V gene data show CDR1 as SGHNT and CDR2 as YENEEA. The CDR3 region has the DNA TGTGCCAGCAGCACGGGGACAGGAGGTTCCTACAATGAGCAGTTCTTC. Translation gives CASSTGTGGSYNEQFF.

The rearrangement joins TRBV2 to TRBJ1-5; 9 bases map to TRBD1. The CDR3 contains 14 residues. CDR1 and CDR2 (germline): SNHLY, FYNNEI. Trimming cost V 4 bases and J 4 bases; bases outside gene matches: 2. This chain's CDR3 is CASSATGGNQPQHF. The CDR3 DNA follows: TGTGCCAGCAGTGCGACAGGGGGAAATCAGCCCCAGCATTTT.

This chain joins TRBV4-1 and TRBJ2-7; D gene ambiguous. The germline gives CDR1 MGHRA, CDR2 YSYEKL. This CDR3 is built from 14 residues. V lost 5 bases and J lost 0, with 11 bases in between. Here the CDR3 DNA reads TGCGCCAGCAGCACCGATACGGGCTCCTACGAGCAGTACTTC. Amino acids: CASSTDTGSYEQYF.

The chain joins TRBV6-5 to TRBJ1-4, with 10 positions matching TRBD1. This CDR3 is 16 amino acids long. Germline V gene lookup returns CDR1 MNHEY and CDR2 SVGAGI. J gave up 8 bases and V 6 bases, and 12 bases lay outside the gene matches. The CDR3 DNA reads as TGTGCCAGCAGCTACAGTCCCGGGACAGGGGACGAAAAACTGTTTTTT. Residues: CASSYSPGTGDEKLFF.

The rearrangement joins TRBV28 to TRBJ2-5; TRBD2 is a possible D gene (6 bases). This CDR3 is built from 15 residues. Trimming took 7 bases from V and 5 from J, leaving 20 bases between them. Looked up from germline, CDR1 is MDHEN and CDR2 is SYDVKM. Written as DNA, the CDR3 is TGTGCCAGCACCCTCCTCCGTGGAGGGAAGGAGACCCAGTACTTC. Translation gives CASTLLRGGKETQYF.

The V gene is TRBV9, the J gene TRBJ2-2; weak D call: TRBD2 (5 bases). The CDR3 extends over 17 amino acids. CDR1 SGDLS and CDR2 YYNGEE come from the germline V gene. V lost 0 bases and J 1 base, leaving 13 bases between the germline ends. CDR3 loop: CASSVGPPDWNTGELFF. DNA for the CDR3: TGTGCCAGCAGCGTAGGCCCCCCGGACTGGAACACCGGGGAGCTGTTTTTT.

For this clone: Other nucleotide sequences from this sample produce the same CDR3. This rearrangement joins TRBV5-1 to TRBJ2-3, with 9 bases aligning to TRBD1. Germline trimming cut 4 bases from V and 3 bases from J; bases unmatched to any gene: 3. The CDR3 loop spans 14 amino acids. Germline CDR1 SGHRS, CDR2 YFSETQ. CDR3 residues: CASSRGQGTDTQYF. CDR3 nucleotides: TGCGCCAGCAGCCGGGGACAGGGAACAGATACGCAGTATTTT.

This clone was seen once. The chain employs TRBV7-2 and TRBJ2-5, with TRBD1 identical over 9 bases. The germline V gene has CDR1 SGHTA and CDR2 FQGNSA. V was clipped by 7 bases and J by 5 bases; unmatched bases: 11. The CDR3 is 15 amino acids. The CDR3 loop is CASNPGTGSWETQYF. In DNA, the CDR3 is TGTGCCAGCAACCCAGGGACAGGGTCATGGGAGACCCAGTACTTC.

This clone has just one count. This chain links TRBV5-1 with TRBJ1-2; D not certain. The CDR3 loop spans 12 amino acids. V shed 1 base and J shed 6 bases, with 7 bases lying between them. In germline, CDR1 is SGHRS, CDR2 YFSETQ. CDR3 in amino acids: CASSLSSDGYTF. CDR3 in DNA: TGCGCCAGCAGCTTGAGTTCAGATGGCTACACCTTC.

The chain carries TRBV9 and TRBJ1-6; D gene ambiguous. V lost 3 bases and J lost 6, with 7 bases in between. The CDR3 runs to 13 residues. CDR1 and CDR2 (germline): SGDLS, YYNGEE. The CDR3 nucleotides read TGTGCCAGCAGCGGACTTACTAATTCACCCCTCCACTTT. Translation gives CASSGLTNSPLHF.

V is TRBV6-5 and J is TRBJ2-1; no clear D gene. V was cut by 6 bases and J by 15 bases, with 15 bases left in between. The CDR3 consists of 11 residues. Germline values: CDR1 MNHEY, CDR2 SVGAGI. The CDR3 reads CASRSAGSVFF. The CDR3 bases are TGTGCCAGCAGAAGTGCCGGTTCTGTGTTCTTC.

V gene TRBV28 combines with J gene TRBJ1-5, with D perhaps matching TRBD1 (6 bases). V lost 2 bases, J lost 5 bases, and 25 bases lay in between. The CDR3 has 19 amino acids. CDR1 MDHEN and CDR2 SYDVKM come from the germline V gene. The CDR3, as DNA: TGTGCCAGCAGTTTAAGGACAGAGGCCGAACCATTGGGGGATCAGCCCCAGCATTTT. Translation: CASSLRTEAEPLGDQPQHF.

This chain uses TRBV7-8 with TRBJ2-1; 8 bases agree with TRBD2. After removal of 7 bases from V and 8 bases from J, the junction contained 10 bases not matched to a gene. Germline V CDR1 and CDR2: SGHVS, FQNEAQ. This CDR3 spans 14 amino acids. The CDR3 loop is CASKAGARQDEQFF. The DNA of the CDR3 is TGTGCCAGCAAAGCGGGGGCTAGGCAAGATGAGCAGTTCTTC.

The chain has TRBV19 and TRBJ2-1; the D is unclear. The germline gives CDR1 LNHDA, CDR2 SQIVND (reference sequence). The V and J ends lost 1 base and 0 bases respectively, with 7 bases between them. CDR3 length: 15 residues. CDR3 in amino acids: CASSIGAASYNEQFF. Here the CDR3 DNA reads TGTGCCAGTAGTATAGGTGCGGCCTCCTACAATGAGCAGTTCTTC.